The source of this TCR beta chain is a study of breast tumors, draining lymph nodes, adjacent tissues. Study-wide results and limits: Findings are consistent with lymph node origin and intratumoral expansion of most tumor T cells.

This clonotype was detected only a few times. Its antigen is not identified. Trimming took 8 bases from V and 3 from J; bases not matched to a gene: 7. CDR3 size: 14 residues. The V gene's germline CDR1 is LNHDA and CDR2 SQIVND (reference sequence). TCRdb redid the calling of the multiplex PCR reads with MiXCR, one entry per CDR3 protein. The table records 66,000 or so distinct CDR3 sequences, approximately 47% of them present only once. Sequenced material: breast tumor tissue. The chain uses TRBV19 and TRBJ2-4, with 7 bases identical to TRBD2. This sequence was found in a female donor with breast cancer. Some clones in this sample may be carry-over from other donors' samples. The CDR3, as DNA: TGTGCCAGTGGGGAGGGCCGGAACAAAAACATTCAGTACTTC. It specifies CASGEGRNKNIQYF. The whole variable domain, filled in from reference TRBV19 and TRBJ2-4, reads DGGITQSPKYLFRKEGQNVTLSCEQNLNHDAMYWYRQDPGQGLRLIYYSQIVNDFQKGDIAEGYSVSREKKESFPLTVTSAQKNPTAFYLCASGEGRNKNIQYFGAGTRLSVL.